The present entry profiles one T cell receptor beta chain with its context. This entry comes from a study of cytomegalovirus exposure and HLA in healthy donors. Trimming removed 3 bases at V and 4 bases at J, with 10 bases between. Germline V gene data show CDR1 as SNHLY and CDR2 as FYNNEI. This CDR3 comprises 14 residues. The PCR was carried out with 60 Vbeta primers and 13 Jbeta primers. Assay used: immunoSEQ multiplex PCR; TCRdb lists only in-frame clones, some missing. The table has around 280,000 clones, over 85% seen once. The rearrangement joins TRBV2 to TRBJ1-3; no definite D call. The sequenced material came from PBMCs. The sequence was collected from a woman aged 18-29 years in good health and CMV-seronegative. The CDR3: CASSDLGVGNTIYF. In nucleotides, the CDR3 is TGTGCCAGCAGTGACCTCGGGGTAGGAAACACCATATATTTT.